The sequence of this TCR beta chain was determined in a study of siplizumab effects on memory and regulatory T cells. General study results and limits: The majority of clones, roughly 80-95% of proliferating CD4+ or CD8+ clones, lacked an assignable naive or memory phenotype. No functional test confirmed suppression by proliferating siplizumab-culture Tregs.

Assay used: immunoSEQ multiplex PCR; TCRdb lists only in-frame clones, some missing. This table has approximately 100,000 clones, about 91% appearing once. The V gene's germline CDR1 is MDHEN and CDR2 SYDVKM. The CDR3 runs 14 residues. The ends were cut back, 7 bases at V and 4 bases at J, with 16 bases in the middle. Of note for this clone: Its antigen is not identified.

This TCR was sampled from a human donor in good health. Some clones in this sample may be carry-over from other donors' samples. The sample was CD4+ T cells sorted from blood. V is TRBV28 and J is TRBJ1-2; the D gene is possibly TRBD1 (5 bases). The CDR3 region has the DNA TGTGCCAGCAATAGGCCAACGGGGCTCTATGGCTACACCTTC. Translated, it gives CASNRPTGLYGYTF.